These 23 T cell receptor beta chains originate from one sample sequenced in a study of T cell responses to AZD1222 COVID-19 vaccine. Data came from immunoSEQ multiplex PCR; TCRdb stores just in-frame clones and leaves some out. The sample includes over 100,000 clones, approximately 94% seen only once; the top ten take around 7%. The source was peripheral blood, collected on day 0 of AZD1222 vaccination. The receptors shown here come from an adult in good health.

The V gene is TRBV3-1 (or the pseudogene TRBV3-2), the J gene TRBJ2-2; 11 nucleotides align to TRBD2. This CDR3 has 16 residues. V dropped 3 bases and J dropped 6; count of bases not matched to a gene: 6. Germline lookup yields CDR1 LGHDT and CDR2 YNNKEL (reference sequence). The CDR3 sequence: CASSQGTSGRPGELFF. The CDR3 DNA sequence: TGTGCCAGCAGCCAGGGGACTAGCGGCCGCCCCGGGGAGCTGTTTTTT.

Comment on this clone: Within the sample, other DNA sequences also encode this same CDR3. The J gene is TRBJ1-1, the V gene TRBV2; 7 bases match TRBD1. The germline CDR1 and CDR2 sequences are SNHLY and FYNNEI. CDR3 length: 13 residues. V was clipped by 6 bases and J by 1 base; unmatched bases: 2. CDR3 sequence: CASRGQPNTEAFF. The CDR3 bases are TGTGCCAGCAGGGGACAGCCGAACACTGAAGCTTTCTTT.

CDR3 sequence (DNA): TGTGCCAGCAGTTTAGGTCAGGGAGTGAGTTCACCCCTCCACTTT. Translation: CASSLGQGVSSPLHF. This rearrangement joins TRBV28 to TRBJ1-6; tentatively, D is TRBD1 (5 bases). Germline CDR1 and CDR2: MDHEN and SYDVKM. Trimming cost V 2 bases and J 9 bases, with 14 bases left between them. The CDR3 loop spans 15 amino acids.

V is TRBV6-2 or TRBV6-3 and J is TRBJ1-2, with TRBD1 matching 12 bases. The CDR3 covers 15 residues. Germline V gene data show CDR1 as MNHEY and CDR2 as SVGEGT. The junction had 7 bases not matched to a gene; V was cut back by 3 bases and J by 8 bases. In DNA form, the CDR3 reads TGTGCCAGCAGTTATACGGGACAGGGGGCGAACGGCTACACCTTC. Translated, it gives CASSYTGQGANGYTF.

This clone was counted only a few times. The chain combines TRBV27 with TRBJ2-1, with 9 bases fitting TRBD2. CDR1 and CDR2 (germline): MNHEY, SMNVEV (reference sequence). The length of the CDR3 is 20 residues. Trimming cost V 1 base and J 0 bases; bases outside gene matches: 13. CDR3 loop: CASSLFRFASGVSSYNEQFF. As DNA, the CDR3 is TGTGCCAGCAGTTTATTTAGATTCGCTAGCGGGGTTAGCTCCTACAATGAGCAGTTCTTC.

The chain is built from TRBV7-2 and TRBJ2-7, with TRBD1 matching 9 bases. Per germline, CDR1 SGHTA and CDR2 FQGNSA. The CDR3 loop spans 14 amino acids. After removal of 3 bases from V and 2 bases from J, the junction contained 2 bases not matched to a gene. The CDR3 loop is CASSLGTGTYEQYF. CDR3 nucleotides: TGTGCCAGCAGCTTGGGGACAGGGACCTACGAGCAGTACTTC.

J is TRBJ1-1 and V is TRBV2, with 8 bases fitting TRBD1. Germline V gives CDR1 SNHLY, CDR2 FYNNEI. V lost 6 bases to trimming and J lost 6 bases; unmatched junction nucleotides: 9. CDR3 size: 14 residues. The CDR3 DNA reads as TGTGCCAGCAGCGAACAGGGGGGGCGCGCTGAAGCTTTCTTT. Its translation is CASSEQGGRAEAFF. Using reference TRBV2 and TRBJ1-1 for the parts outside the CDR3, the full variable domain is EPEVTQTPSHQVTQMGQEVILRCVPISNHLYFYWYRQILGQKVEFLVSFYNNEISEKSEIFDDQFSVERPDGSNFTLKIRSTKLEDSAMYFCASSEQGGRAEAFFGQGTRLTVV.

CDR3 in amino acids: CASSSGAGTSGTITYEQYF. The CDR3 DNA sequence: TGTGCCAGCAGCTCGGGAGCCGGGACTAGCGGGACAATAACCTACGAGCAGTACTTC. The V call is TRBV7-6, the J call TRBJ2-7, with 13 nucleotides matching TRBD2. The CDR3 length is 19 residues. With V trimmed by 4 bases and J by 2 bases, 14 bases remained unmatched. Germline loops: CDR1 SGHVS, CDR2 FNYEAQ.

The CDR3 DNA sequence: TGTGCCAGCGAAGGCAAAAACTATGGCTACACCTTC. Translating gives CASEGKNYGYTF. This chain connects TRBV6-5 to TRBJ1-2; D is uncertain. Trimming cost V 8 bases and J 2 bases, with 9 bases left between them. The CDR3 is 12 amino acids. The germline V gene encodes CDR1 MNHEY and CDR2 SVGAGI.

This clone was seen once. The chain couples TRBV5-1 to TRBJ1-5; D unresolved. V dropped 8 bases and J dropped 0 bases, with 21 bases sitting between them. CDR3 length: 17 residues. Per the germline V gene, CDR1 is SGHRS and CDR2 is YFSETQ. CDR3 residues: CARRAPLESNSNQPQHF. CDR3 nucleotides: TGCGCCAGGAGGGCCCCCCTGGAATCGAATAGCAATCAGCCCCAGCATTTT.

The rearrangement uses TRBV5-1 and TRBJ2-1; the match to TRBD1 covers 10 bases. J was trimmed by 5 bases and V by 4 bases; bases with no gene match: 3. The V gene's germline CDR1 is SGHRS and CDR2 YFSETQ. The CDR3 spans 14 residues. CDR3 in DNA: TGCGCCAGCAGCCACGGGACAGGGGACAATGAGCAGTTCTTC. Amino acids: CASSHGTGDNEQFF.

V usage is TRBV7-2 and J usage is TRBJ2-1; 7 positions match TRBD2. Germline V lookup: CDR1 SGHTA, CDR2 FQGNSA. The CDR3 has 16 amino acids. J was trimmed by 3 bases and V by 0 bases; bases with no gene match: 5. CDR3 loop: CASSLASGSFYNEQFF. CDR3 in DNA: TGTGCCAGCAGCTTAGCTAGCGGGTCCTTCTACAATGAGCAGTTCTTC.

The CDR3 here is CASSLGPNYGYTF. The CDR3 DNA sequence: TGTGCCAGCAGTTTAGGGCCTAACTATGGCTACACCTTC. The chain recombines TRBV12-3 or TRBV12-4 with TRBJ1-2; D is undetermined. Trimming removed 1 base from V and 0 bases from J, with 3 bases in between. The length of the CDR3 is 13 residues.

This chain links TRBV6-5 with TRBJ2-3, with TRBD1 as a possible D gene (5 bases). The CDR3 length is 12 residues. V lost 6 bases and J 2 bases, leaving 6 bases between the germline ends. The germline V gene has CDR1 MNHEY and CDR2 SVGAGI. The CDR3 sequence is CASRDTTDTQYF. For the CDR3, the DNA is TGTGCCAGCAGGGACACCACAGATACGCAGTATTTT.

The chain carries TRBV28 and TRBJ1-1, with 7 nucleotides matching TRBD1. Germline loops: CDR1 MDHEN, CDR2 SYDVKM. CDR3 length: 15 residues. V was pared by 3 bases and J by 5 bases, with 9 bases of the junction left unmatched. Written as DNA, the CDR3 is TGTGCCAGCAGTTTCTCGACAGGGAAATGGACTGAAGCTTTCTTT. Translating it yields CASSFSTGKWTEAFF.

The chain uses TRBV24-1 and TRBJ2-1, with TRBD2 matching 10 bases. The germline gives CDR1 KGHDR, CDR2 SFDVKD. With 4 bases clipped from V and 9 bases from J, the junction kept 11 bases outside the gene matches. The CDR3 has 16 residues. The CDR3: CATSETGTSAAGEQFF. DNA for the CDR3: TGTGCCACCAGTGAAACCGGGACTAGCGCCGCGGGTGAGCAGTTCTTC.

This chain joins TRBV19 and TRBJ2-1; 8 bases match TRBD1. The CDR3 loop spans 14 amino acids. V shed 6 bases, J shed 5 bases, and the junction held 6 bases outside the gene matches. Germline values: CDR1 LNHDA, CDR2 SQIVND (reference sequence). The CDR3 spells CASSRGLFDNEQFF. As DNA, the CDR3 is TGTGCCAGTAGCAGGGGGCTTTTTGACAATGAGCAGTTCTTC.

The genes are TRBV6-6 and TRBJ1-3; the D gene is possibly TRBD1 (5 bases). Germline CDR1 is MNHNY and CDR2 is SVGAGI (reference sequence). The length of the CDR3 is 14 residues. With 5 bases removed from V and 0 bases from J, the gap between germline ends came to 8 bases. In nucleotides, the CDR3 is TGTGCCAGCAGTAGTCAGGGCTCTGGAAACACCATATATTTT. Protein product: CASSSQGSGNTIYF.

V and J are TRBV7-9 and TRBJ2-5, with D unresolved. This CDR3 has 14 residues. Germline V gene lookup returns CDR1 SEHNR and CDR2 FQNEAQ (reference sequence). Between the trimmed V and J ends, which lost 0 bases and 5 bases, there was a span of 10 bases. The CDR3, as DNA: TGTGCCAGCAGCTTAGCAACTGCCCCGGAGACCCAGTACTTC. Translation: CASSLATAPETQYF.

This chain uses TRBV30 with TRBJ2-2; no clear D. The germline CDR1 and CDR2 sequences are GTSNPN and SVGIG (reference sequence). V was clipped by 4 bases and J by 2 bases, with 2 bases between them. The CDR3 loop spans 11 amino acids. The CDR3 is CAWTNTGELFF. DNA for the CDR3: TGTGCCTGGACAAACACCGGGGAGCTGTTTTTT.

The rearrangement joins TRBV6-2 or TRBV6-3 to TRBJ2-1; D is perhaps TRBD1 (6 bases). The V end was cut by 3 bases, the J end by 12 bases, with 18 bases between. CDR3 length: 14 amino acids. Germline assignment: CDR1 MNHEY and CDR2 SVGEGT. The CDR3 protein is CASSYTSEGTTQFF. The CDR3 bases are TGTGCCAGCAGTTATACGTCCGAGGGGACAACGCAGTTCTTC.

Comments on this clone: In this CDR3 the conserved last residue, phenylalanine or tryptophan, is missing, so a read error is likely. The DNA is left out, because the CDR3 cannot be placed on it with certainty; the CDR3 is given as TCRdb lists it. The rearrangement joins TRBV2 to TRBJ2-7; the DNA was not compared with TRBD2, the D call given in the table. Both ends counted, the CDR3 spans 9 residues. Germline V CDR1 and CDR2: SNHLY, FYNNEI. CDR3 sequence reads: CASSEGGVN.

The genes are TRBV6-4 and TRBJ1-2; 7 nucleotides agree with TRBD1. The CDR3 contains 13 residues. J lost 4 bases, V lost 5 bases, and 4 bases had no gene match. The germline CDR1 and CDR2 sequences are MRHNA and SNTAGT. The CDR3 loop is CASSQTGIYGYTF. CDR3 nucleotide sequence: TGTGCCAGCAGTCAGACAGGGATCTATGGCTACACCTTC.